The subject of this entry is one T cell receptor (beta chain). Its antigen remains unknown. Unique molecular identifiers were incorporated during preparation of the TCRbeta library. One entry per CDR3 protein, called by TCRdb with MiXCR from the PCR reads. The table has approximately 1,000,000 distinct CDR3 sequences, around 30% seen once. This entry comes from a study of T-cell reconstitution after alpha-beta-depleted transplantation in children. Study results and caveats: Certain patients had high TCRbeta diversity at day 60, and it came from recipient T cells and thymic progenitors that survived.

Material: PBMCs, mostly from graft donor cells, obtained 360 days after TCRalphabeta/CD19-depleted stem cell transplant. The clonotype originates from a boy younger than two who had a stem cell transplant for SCID, so the T cells may come from the graft donor.

The CDR3 region is CASRKWNQPQHF. In DNA form, the CDR3 reads TGTGCCAGCCGGAAGTGGAATCAGCCCCAGCATTTT. This rearrangement joins TRBV12-3 or TRBV12-4 to TRBJ1-5; D is unclear. Trimming stripped 8 bases from V and 4 bases from J, with 9 bases between. This CDR3 has 12 residues.